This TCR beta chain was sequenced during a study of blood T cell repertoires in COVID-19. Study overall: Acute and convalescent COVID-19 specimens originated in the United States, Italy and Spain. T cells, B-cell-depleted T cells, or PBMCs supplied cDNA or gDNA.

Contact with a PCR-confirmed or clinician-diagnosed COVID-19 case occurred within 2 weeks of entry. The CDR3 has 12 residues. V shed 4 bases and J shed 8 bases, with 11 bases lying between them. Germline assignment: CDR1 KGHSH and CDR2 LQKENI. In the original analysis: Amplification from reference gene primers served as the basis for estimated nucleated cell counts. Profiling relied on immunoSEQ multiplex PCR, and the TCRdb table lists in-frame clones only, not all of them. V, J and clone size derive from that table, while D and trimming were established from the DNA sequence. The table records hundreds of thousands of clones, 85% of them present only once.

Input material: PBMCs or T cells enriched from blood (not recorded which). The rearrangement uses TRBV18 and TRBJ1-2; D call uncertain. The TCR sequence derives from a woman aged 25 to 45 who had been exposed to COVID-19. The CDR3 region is CASSLEGGGYTF. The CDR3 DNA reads TGTGCCAGCTCACTCGAGGGTGGAGGCTACACCTTC.